This T cell receptor (beta chain) is drawn from a study of T cells after yellow fever vaccination. Overall study results and limits: By day 5 rather than day 15, the secondary response had peaked, though it was weaker. Clones that expanded after primary vaccination mostly reappeared after the booster (96% CD4, approximately 87% CD8). It was a small share of clonotypes that appeared in both CD4 and CD8 compartments.

This clonotype came up a few times. Its specificity is unknown. One entry per CDR3 protein, called by TCRdb with MiXCR from the 5' RACE reads. This sample has about 320,000 distinct CDR3 sequences, with 4% to 5.5% found just once. CDR1 is SEHNR and CDR2 is FQNEAQ in the germline V gene (reference sequence). This CDR3 has 13 amino acids. Trimming shortened V by 6 bases and J by 1 base, and 9 bases separated the two germline ends. The sample in question was PBMCs, obtained 15 days after the yellow fever booster vaccination. This receptor was obtained from a man aged 18 to 30 who received the YFV17D yellow fever vaccine. J is TRBJ1-1 and V is TRBV7-9; D is uncertain. As DNA, the CDR3 is TGTGCCAGCAGTCGATTCCCGAACACTGAAGCTTTCTTT. This translates into CASSRFPNTEAFF.